Reported below is one T cell receptor beta chain. Repertoires were generated with immunoSEQ multiplex PCR, while TCRdb's copy carries only in-frame clones and drops some. The profile covers more than 65,000 clones, with 84% appearing a single time and about 3.8% taken by the ten largest. The sample belongs to a study of blood T cell repertoires in COVID-19. Study summary: The samples span acute and convalescent COVID-19 from the United States, Italy and Spain.

The length of the CDR3 is 14 residues. J lost 4 bases, V lost 5 bases, and 5 bases had no gene match. In germline, CDR1 is LGHNA, CDR2 YSLEER. The chain combines TRBV4-3 with TRBJ1-1; 9 nucleotides agree with TRBD1. The TCR sequence derives from a man aged 50 to 60 with acute or convalescent COVID-19. Material for sequencing was peripheral blood. The CDR3 here is CASSNRGQGTEAFF. The CDR3 DNA follows: TGCGCCAGCAGCAACAGGGGGCAGGGCACTGAAGCTTTCTTT.